This T cell receptor beta chain is from a study of CD8+ T cells in alopecia areata. Background on the study: Female C3H/HeJ mice aged roughly 7-11 weeks were given skin from C3H/HeJ graft donors, 6-12 months old, that had spontaneous alopecia.

In each case, RNA was isolated and then reverse transcribed into cDNA as the sequencing template. TCRdb's table, derived via immunoSEQ multiplex PCR, lists solely in-frame clones and lacks some. There are 290,000 or so clones in the sample, none observed a single time. Cells from pooled cutaneous lymph nodes were sorted by CD4, CD8alpha, NKG2D, NKG2ACE and other markers. General study findings and limits: Mouse data revealed clearer TCR sharing than patient data did, a gap possibly tied to HLA.

The junction had 4 bases not matched to a gene; V was cut back by 4 bases and J by 3 bases. This CDR3 region has 15 residues. Germline V gives CDR1 LGHNA, CDR2 YNLKQL (reference sequence). This clone was seen only a few times. Its cognate antigen is unknown. Gene names denote mouse genes. The read terminates 4 residues before the CDR3 end, so the remaining end is supplied by the germline J gene. The rearrangement uses TRBV5 and TRBJ2-1; 9 bases map to TRBD1. The TCR comes from a C3H/HeJ mouse with alopecia areata. Mice of this strain are of MHC haplotype H2-k. The sample consisted of CD4+ T cells sorted from a lymph node. The CDR3 protein is CASSLGTGSYAEQFF. Incomplete CDR3 DNA: TGTGCCAGCAGCCTAGGGACAGGGAGCTATGCT.